Given below is one T cell receptor (beta chain) in context. Its antigen remains unknown. The table came from immunoSEQ multiplex PCR; TCRdb's copy has only in-frame clones and leaves some out. Here the sample spans 45,000 or so clones, roughly 89% being singletons. V was clipped by 5 bases and J by 6 bases, with 13 bases between them. This CDR3 spans 13 amino acids. Germline loops: CDR1 SGHAT, CDR2 FQNNGV. This entry belongs to a study of CD4+ T cells in melanoma. Points from the study as a whole: A reported correlation linked neoantigen-specific CD4+ T cells to CD8+, macrophage and B cell function.

This chain connects TRBV11-2 to TRBJ1-1; perhaps TRBD1 as D (6 bases). Sequences were obtained from peripheral blood. The TCR comes from a human donor with melanoma. CDR3 sequence: CASSTQGRAEAFF. In nucleotides, the CDR3 is TGTGCCAGCAGCACACAGGGAAGAGCTGAAGCTTTCTTT.